These T cell receptor beta chains were read from a single sample in a study of spatial heterogeneity in lung cancer. TCRdb re-called the 5' RACE reads with MiXCR, one entry per CDR3 protein. The data show about 2,300 distinct CDR3 sequences, around 13% seen once. Material: PBMCs, obtained at surgery. These receptors came from a male donor with early-stage non-small cell lung cancer. Each CDR3 is given with its conserved first and last residue. D genes are given only for firm matches. A row's size may be missing; if present it is once, few, many or a size class.

length: 12; size: many; D: TRBD1; J: TRBJ1-2; V: TRBV29-1; CDR3: CSLDRGGRGYTF; DNA: TGCAGCTTAGACAGGGGGGGAAGAGGCTACACCTTC
length: 15; size: medium-sized; D: TRBD1; J: TRBJ2-7; V: TRBV5-4; CDR3: CASKPGTANLREQYF; DNA: TGTGCCAGCAAACCCGGGACAGCTAATTTGAGGGAGCAGTACTTC
length: 12; size: NA; D: NA; J: TRBJ1-2; V: TRBV29-1; CDR3: CSVEAGPYGYTF; DNA: TGCAGCGTTGAAGCTGGCCCCTATGGCTACACCTTC
length: 16; size: medium-sized; D: NA; J: TRBJ1-6; V: TRBV7-2; CDR3: CASSPGGYGGNSPLHF; DNA: TGTGCCAGCAGCCCAGGAGGTTATGGGGGTAATTCACCCCTCCACTTT
length: 14; size: NA; D: TRBD1; J: TRBJ2-7; V: TRBV27; CDR3: CASSRQGRSYEQYF; DNA: TGTGCCAGCAGTCGACAGGGGCGGTCCTACGAGCAGTACTTC
length: 14; size: many; D: NA; J: TRBJ2-3; V: TRBV9; CDR3: CASSLDREGDTQYF; DNA: TGTGCCAGCAGCCTTGACAGGGAGGGAGATACGCAGTATTTT
length: 13; size: NA; D: NA; J: TRBJ2-2; V: TRBV12-3/TRBV12-4; CDR3: CASSVTAAGELFF; DNA: TGTGCCAGTAGCGTCACGGCAGCCGGGGAGCTGTTTTTT
length: 15; size: NA; D: TRBD2; J: TRBJ2-7; V: TRBV7-9; CDR3: CASSSLASGSPEQYF; DNA: TGTGCCAGCAGCTCGCTGGCTAGCGGGAGCCCCGAGCAGTACTTC
length: 15; size: many; D: NA; J: TRBJ1-5; V: TRBV29-1; CDR3: CSVVPGHGAGQPQHF; DNA: TGCAGCGTTGTACCGGGACACGGAGCGGGGCAGCCCCAGCATTTT
length: 15; size: many; D: NA; J: TRBJ2-3; V: TRBV4-3; CDR3: CASSQELSDSDTQYF; DNA: TGCGCCAGCAGCCAAGAACTCTCCGACTCGGATACGCAGTATTTT
length: 16; size: NA; D: TRBD2; J: TRBJ2-7; V: TRBV7-2; CDR3: CASSLVGTSGAYEQYF; DNA: TGTGCCAGCAGCTTAGTCGGGACTAGCGGAGCATACGAGCAGTACTTC
length: 14; size: NA; D: NA; J: TRBJ2-2; V: TRBV7-2; CDR3: CASRSDVEAGELFF; DNA: TGTGCCAGCAGGTCAGACGTAGAGGCCGGGGAGCTGTTTTTT
length: 10; size: NA; D: NA; J: TRBJ2-5; V: TRBV20-1; CDR3: CSAPQETQYF; DNA: TGCAGTGCGCCACAAGAGACCCAGTACTTC
length: 16; size: medium-sized; D: TRBD1; J: TRBJ2-5; V: TRBV5-1; CDR3: CASSTPQGHNAETQYF; DNA: TGCGCCAGCAGTACCCCACAGGGGCACAATGCGGAGACCCAGTACTTC
length: 16; size: medium-sized; D: TRBD1; J: TRBJ2-2; V: TRBV23-1; CDR3: CASSTSGTGPTGELFF; DNA: TGCGCCAGCAGTACATCCGGGACAGGGCCCACCGGGGAGCTGTTTTTT
length: 12; size: many; D: NA; J: TRBJ2-7; V: TRBV5-5; CDR3: CASSLGDAEQYF; DNA: TGTGCCAGCAGCTTGGGGGACGCCGAGCAGTACTTC
length: 16; size: once; D: TRBD1; J: TRBJ2-2; V: TRBV7-6; CDR3: CASSAHGTGLPGELFF; DNA: TGTGCCAGCAGCGCCCACGGGACAGGGCTTCCCGGGGAGCTGTTTTTT
length: 16; size: medium-sized; D: NA; J: TRBJ1-5; V: TRBV18; CDR3: CASSPFWSGVDQPQHF; DNA: TGTGCCAGCTCACCCTTCTGGTCAGGGGTCGATCAGCCCCAGCATTTT
length: 13; size: medium-sized; D: NA; J: TRBJ2-1; V: TRBV7-7; CDR3: CASSLQLLGEQFF; DNA: TGTGCCAGCAGCTTGCAACTGCTAGGTGAGCAGTTCTTC
length: 15; size: many; D: NA; J: TRBJ1-3; V: TRBV10-3; CDR3: CAISASGHLGNTIYF; DNA: TGTGCCATCAGTGCATCGGGACATCTTGGAAACACCATATATTTT
length: 17; size: many; D: NA; J: TRBJ2-2; V: TRBV7-2; CDR3: CASSLGPAEGLTGELFF; DNA: TGTGCCAGCAGCTTAGGCCCAGCGGAGGGACTCACCGGGGAGCTGTTTTTT
length: 16; size: medium-sized; D: NA; J: TRBJ2-5; V: TRBV15; CDR3: CATSRGRVGGPETQYF; DNA: TGTGCCACCAGCAGGGGCCGTGTGGGGGGGCCAGAGACCCAGTACTTC
length: 15; size: NA; D: TRBD2; J: TRBJ2-3; V: TRBV20-1; CDR3: CSRTSGRGSTDTQYF; DNA: TGCAGCCGGACTAGCGGGAGGGGAAGCACAGATACGCAGTATTTT
length: 15; size: many; D: NA; J: TRBJ2-3; V: TRBV5-1; CDR3: CASSLWTRATDTQYF; DNA: TGCGCCAGCAGCTTGTGGACACGAGCCACAGATACGCAGTATTTT
length: 16; size: NA; D: NA; J: TRBJ2-2; V: TRBV5-1; CDR3: CASSLEGRLNTGELFF; DNA: TGCGCCAGCAGCTTGGAGGGGAGACTGAACACCGGGGAGCTGTTTTTT
length: 14; size: many; D: NA; J: TRBJ2-1; V: TRBV6-2/TRBV6-3; CDR3: CASSYSGPRNEQFF; DNA: TGTGCCAGCAGTTACTCGGGCCCACGCAATGAGCAGTTCTTC
length: 19; size: many; D: TRBD2; J: TRBJ2-7; V: TRBV11-2; CDR3: CASSTPGGTYWREVNEQYF; DNA: TGTGCCAGCAGTACCCCTGGAGGGACGTATTGGCGGGAGGTAAACGAGCAGTACTTC
length: 15; size: NA; D: NA; J: TRBJ2-3; V: TRBV12-5; CDR3: CASGPTGHGTDTQYF; DNA: TGTGCTAGTGGGCCAACAGGGCACGGCACAGATACGCAGTATTTT
length: 14; size: many; D: NA; J: TRBJ1-4; V: TRBV4-2; CDR3: CASSLTRPNEKLFF; DNA: TGTGCCAGCAGCCTCACCCGGCCCAATGAAAAACTGTTTTTT
length: 14; size: many; D: TRBD2; J: TRBJ2-5; V: TRBV29-1; CDR3: CSVPIAGGGETQYF; DNA: TGCAGCGTCCCTATAGCGGGAGGTGGAGAGACCCAGTACTTC
length: 12; size: NA; D: NA; J: TRBJ2-5; V: TRBV7-2; CDR3: CASSQDQETQYF; DNA: TGTGCCAGCAGCCAAGATCAAGAGACCCAGTACTTC
length: 16; size: many; D: TRBD1; J: TRBJ1-6; V: TRBV11-2; CDR3: CASSFHFDRAYSPLHF; DNA: TGTGCCAGCAGCTTCCACTTTGACAGGGCGTATTCACCCCTCCACTTT
length: 12; size: few; D: NA; J: TRBJ2-2; V: TRBV7-3; CDR3: CASSLGPGELFF; DNA: TGTGCCAGCAGCTTAGGTCCCGGGGAGCTGTTTTTT
length: 13; size: few; D: NA; J: TRBJ2-1; V: TRBV4-3; CDR3: CASSQVSGNEQFF; DNA: TGCGCCAGCAGCCAAGTATCCGGGAATGAGCAGTTCTTC
length: 13; size: many; D: TRBD2; J: TRBJ2-5; V: TRBV7-9; CDR3: CASSAGLVETQYF; DNA: TGTGCCAGCAGCGCGGGACTAGTGGAGACCCAGTACTTC